This entry lists 20 T cell receptor beta chains sequenced from one sample in a study of persistence of HIV-infected CD4 T cells. This was the immunoSEQ version 4 assay in survey mode. Repertoires were generated with immunoSEQ multiplex PCR, while TCRdb's copy carries only in-frame clones and drops some. This table has about 47,000 clones, approximately 90% appearing once. Anti-CD3/anti-CD28 beads served as a nonspecific positive control stimulus. Sorting selected CD4+ T cells upregulating both CD40 ligand and CD69. No antigens are known for them. The input for sequencing was CD4+ T cells sorted from PBMCs after 18-hour stimulation, taken from a patient who received antiretroviral therapy. These receptors were obtained from an adult man with HIV who was CMV-seropositive.

In its sample, this clone was seen once. This chain connects TRBV9 to TRBJ1-1; tentatively, D is TRBD1 (6 bases). From germline, CDR1 is SGDLS and CDR2 YYNGEE. The CDR3 totals 14 residues. Trimming removed 3 bases at V and 2 bases at J, with 11 bases between. CDR3 amino acids: CASSGQASNTEAFF. CDR3 coding DNA: TGTGCCAGCAGCGGACAGGCATCAAACACTGAAGCTTTCTTT.

The chain has TRBV29-1 and TRBJ2-2; TRBD1 matches 7 bases. The CDR3 sequence is 12 residues long. V dropped 6 bases and J dropped 6; count of bases not matched to a gene: 4. Looked up from germline, CDR1 is SQVTM and CDR2 is ANQGSEA. The chain's CDR3 is CSVKTGSGELFF. The CDR3 region has the DNA TGCAGCGTCAAGACAGGGTCCGGGGAGCTGTTTTTT.

The V gene is TRBV28, the J gene TRBJ2-3; 8 bases are shared with TRBD2. The J segment lost 2 bases and the V segment lost 2 bases, leaving 9 bases of the junction unmatched. Looked up from germline, CDR1 is MDHEN and CDR2 is SYDVKM. CDR3 length: 17 amino acids. CDR3 nucleotide sequence: TGTGCCAGCAGTTTAAGGGGCGGGGGGTTAGCCACAGATACGCAGTATTTT. As protein: CASSLRGGGLATDTQYF.

V and J are TRBV18 and TRBJ2-7, with 12 bases aligning to TRBD2. Germline loops: CDR1 KGHSH, CDR2 LQKENI. J was trimmed by 6 bases and V by 0 bases; bases with no gene match: 3. The length of the CDR3 is 15 residues. The CDR3 DNA follows: TGTGCCAGCTCACCACCGCTAGCGGGGGGGGTCGAGCAGTACTTC. It translates to CASSPPLAGGVEQYF.

This chain joins TRBV10-2 and TRBJ1-6; no firm D call. This CDR3 is built from 14 residues. The V and J ends lost 3 bases and 14 bases respectively, with 17 bases between them. The V gene's germline CDR1 is WSHSY and CDR2 SAAADI. CDR3 amino acids: CASSDPGGVMALHF. CDR3 DNA sequence: TGCGCCAGCAGTGATCCGGGCGGGGTCATGGCCCTCCACTTT.

This chain links TRBV6-5 with TRBJ1-1; D not resolved. The CDR3 is 13 residues long. Trimming removed 7 bases from V and 0 bases from J, with 9 bases in between. Germline CDR1 and CDR2: MNHEY and SVGAGI. The CDR3 sequence is CASIAIMNTEAFF. CDR3 DNA sequence: TGTGCCAGCATTGCCATTATGAACACTGAAGCTTTCTTT.

The gene calls are TRBV5-8 and TRBJ1-4; D remains ambiguous. V lost 2 bases and J 8 bases, leaving 13 bases between the germline ends. This CDR3 comprises 14 residues. The germline V gene has CDR1 SGHTS and CDR2 YDEGEE. The CDR3 protein is CASSFRTVREKLFF. In nucleotides, the CDR3 is TGTGCCAGCAGCTTCAGGACGGTGCGGGAAAAACTGTTTTTT.

The CDR3 is CAWQGSYNEQFF. The CDR3 DNA is TGTGCCTGGCAGGGATCCTACAATGAGCAGTTCTTC. J is TRBJ2-1 and V is TRBV30, with a tentative D call TRBD1 (5 bases). Germline assignment: CDR1 GTSNPN and CDR2 SVGIG (reference sequence). CDR3 length: 12 amino acids. Trimming removed 5 bases at V and 1 base at J, with 6 bases between.

This sequence joins TRBV18 and TRBJ2-1, with 8 bases aligning to TRBD2. The length of the CDR3 is 15 residues. Germline CDR1 reads KGHSH; CDR2 reads LQKENI. J lost 8 bases, V lost 5 bases, and 11 bases had no gene match. CDR3 DNA: TGTGCCAGCTCATTAGCGGGGCCACCTCTCCATGAGCAGTTCTTC. The encoded protein is CASSLAGPPLHEQFF.

The chain recombines TRBV12-3 or TRBV12-4 with TRBJ1-6, with D unresolved. V was pared by 6 bases and J by 11 bases, with 14 bases between. The CDR3 consists of 13 residues. This CDR3 reads CASSTVVGAPLHF. CDR3 nucleotide sequence: TGTGCCAGCAGCACCGTGGTGGGAGCACCCCTCCACTTT.

The V call is TRBV18, the J call TRBJ2-7, with D tentatively TRBD2 (6 bases). Germline V gene sequence: CDR1 KGHSH, CDR2 LQKENI. Trimming took off 2 bases at V and 4 bases at J, with 12 bases between the two ends. The CDR3 covers 14 residues. The CDR3 here is CASSPAGIGYEQYF. The CDR3 DNA reads as TGTGCCAGCTCACCAGCGGGGATAGGGTACGAGCAGTACTTC.

The chain joins TRBV5-1 to TRBJ1-1; D remains unclear. The V end lost 3 bases, the J end lost 8 bases, and 11 bases lay between the germline ends. The CDR3 is made up of 12 amino acids. The germline gives CDR1 SGHRS, CDR2 YFSETQ. The CDR3 region is CASSSTPREAFF. The CDR3 DNA is TGCGCCAGCAGCTCCACCCCGCGGGAAGCTTTCTTT.

The chain uses TRBV19 and TRBJ2-7; no definite D call. Trimming removed 0 bases at V and 6 bases at J, with 12 bases between. Germline V CDR1 and CDR2: LNHDA, SQIVND (reference sequence). This CDR3 spans 14 amino acids. The CDR3 loop reads CASSIDRRISEQYF. The CDR3 bases are TGTGCCAGTAGTATAGATCGCAGGATCTCCGAGCAGTACTTC.

The chain carries TRBV5-1 and TRBJ2-3; the D gene is possibly TRBD1 (6 bases). Trimming shortened V by 6 bases and J by 0 bases, and 11 bases separated the two germline ends. Germline loops: CDR1 SGHRS, CDR2 YFSETQ. The CDR3 contains 14 residues. The CDR3 region is CASTTGTSTDTQYF. Written as DNA, the CDR3 is TGCGCCAGCACGACAGGAACTAGCACAGATACGCAGTATTTT.

This clone appeared a few times. The chain joins TRBV18 to TRBJ2-3; TRBD1 might be the D (5 bases). The CDR3 extends over 11 amino acids. Germline CDR1 reads KGHSH; CDR2 reads LQKENI. V was trimmed by 3 bases and J by 15 bases, leaving 13 bases between them. The CDR3 region has the DNA TGTGCCAGCTCACCGCGGCAGGGCCTTTATTTT. It codes for CASSPRQGLYF.

This clone has a single count. The chain links TRBV20-1 to TRBJ2-5; TRBD1 might be the D (5 bases). Germline CDR1 DFQATT, CDR2 SNEGSKA (reference sequence). This CDR3 contains 10 residues. V was shortened by 3 bases and J by 10 bases, with 9 bases between the two germline ends. CDR3: CSASKGIQYF. The DNA for the CDR3 is TGCAGTGCTAGCAAGGGGATCCAGTACTTC.

The gene calls are TRBV6-5 and TRBJ2-3; 7 bases agree with TRBD2. After removal of 6 bases from V and 6 bases from J, the junction contained 12 bases not matched to a gene. Per the germline V gene, CDR1 is MNHEY and CDR2 is SVGAGI. The length of the CDR3 is 15 residues. The CDR3 here is CASSPPGLPRDTQYF. The CDR3 DNA is TGTGCCAGCAGCCCCCCGGGACTACCGCGGGATACGCAGTATTTT.

This chain joins TRBV3-1 (or the pseudogene TRBV3-2) and TRBJ2-1; D remains ambiguous. CDR1 is LGHDT, CDR2 YNNKEL, per germline (reference sequence). Trimming cost V 4 bases and J 3 bases, with 10 bases left between them. The CDR3 loop spans 14 amino acids. The CDR3: CASSLSDGYNEQFF. In DNA, the CDR3 is TGTGCCAGCAGCCTCTCAGACGGCTACAATGAGCAGTTCTTC.

The chain joins TRBV9 to TRBJ2-3; possible D gene TRBD2, 6 bases. The CDR3 loop spans 16 amino acids. Germline CDR1 reads SGDLS; CDR2 reads YYNGEE. The germline V and J ends were trimmed by 0 bases and 5 bases, with 16 bases remaining between them. The CDR3: CASSVAKTSVGDTQYF. CDR3 nucleotides: TGTGCCAGCAGCGTAGCCAAGACTAGTGTTGGAGATACGCAGTATTTT.

This chain uses TRBV7-9 with TRBJ2-5, with D possibly TRBD2 on 5 matching bases. Germline CDR1 and CDR2: SEHNR and FQNEAQ (reference sequence). Trimming pared 7 bases from V and 5 bases from J, leaving 17 bases between. CDR3 length equals 14 residues. The CDR3 nucleotides read TGTGCCAGCACCTTCCCCCTAGCTTGGGAGACCCAGTACTTC. Translating gives CASTFPLAWETQYF. Supplemented by reference TRBV7-9 and TRBJ2-5, the full variable domain reads DTGVSQNPRHKITKRGQNVTFRCDPISEHNRLYWYRQTLGQGPEFLTYFQNEAQLEKSRLLSDRFSAERPKGSFSTLEIQRTEQGDSAMYLCASTFPLAWETQYFGPGTRLLVL.